This TCR beta chain was found in a study of blood T cells in healthy people across ages (dated by TCRdb to between 2015 and 2016). About the investigation overall: Template switching captured roughly one uniquely barcoded TCR beta cDNA molecule per two T cells in model experiments. The donors were divided into four age groups: young (average 16 years), middle-aged (around 37), aged (approximately 59) and long-lived (about 84). Donors of different ages were randomly distributed across sequencing lanes to avoid experimental bias. Using deep sequencing normalized with unique cDNA molecular identifiers, the study measured how TCR beta repertoire diversity changes with age. Using the same blood draw, the study looked at two additional independent replicas of 1 million unique cDNA reads for two donors, one aged 18 to 29 and the other aged 80 or older. Summary of the overall study and its limitations: Donor CMV infection status was unknown, potentially confounding age-related changes in expanded clonotypes. As age increased, observed TCR beta diversity per million T cells dropped in a roughly linear way, and a significant reduction was already evident by age 40. Compared with the aged group, the long-lived group had more naive CD4+ T cells, fewer expanded clones and increased TCR diversity, suggesting age selection. The percentage of naive T cells measured by flow cytometry correlated strongly with observed TCR beta diversity. Bulk unsorted PBMC profiling prevented conclusive comparison of naive and antigen-experienced compartments. Estimates of total diversity based on one million sequenced T cells were considered lower bounds and underestimates.

For CDR1 and CDR2, the germline V gene (reference sequence) lists LNHNV and YYDKDF. CDR3 length: 16 amino acids, cysteine to phenylalanine. The retained sequence is limited to the CDR3, 48 bases, with the frame set at the first base. V drops 3 bases and J drops 0 bases, leaving 12 bases in between. Donors were 40 or so systemically healthy Caucasian individuals from Russia aged about 6 to 100 years. About 10 milliliters of peripheral blood were drawn from each donor into EDTA-treated Vacutainer tubes. Ficoll-Paque density-gradient centrifugation was used to isolate PBMCs, with at least 6 million per sample. Total RNA, at least 6 micrograms per sample, was extracted from PBMCs with Trizol reagent. The percentages of naive CD45RAhigh/CD27high T cells were determined by flow cytometry on a PBMC aliquot from every donor. Libraries were constructed by 5' RACE. Sequenced using an Illumina HiSeq 2500. A second PCR of about 6 to 12 cycles was run with a J-beta primer mix and a sample-barcoded 5' primer. Each TCR beta cDNA molecule received a unique molecular identifier from a template-switch 5' adaptor carrying 12 random nucleotides. At least 3 million CDR3-containing paired-end reads were obtained from each sample. First-strand cDNA was synthesized from all RNA with the Mint cDNA synthesis kit, primed by a TRBC-specific oligonucleotide. Following uracil-DNA glycosylase treatment, all cDNA underwent a first 18-cycle PCR with the universal primers M1SS and BC2_uni_R. As for the original processing: Each sample was normalized by randomly selecting 1 million high-quality reads, each carrying a distinct molecular identifier. Instead of being binned into consensus sequences, reads with shared molecular identifiers were discarded. MiTCR, with a Q25 quality threshold and the strictest error-elimination algorithm, was used for CDR3 identification, clonotype clustering and error correction. A nonparametric unseen species model with Euler transformation was used to estimate a lower bound on total TCR beta diversity. TCRdb reprocessed the public reads (quality trimming at Q25 with fastp, clone calling with MiXCR) and kept in-frame beta chains. Rows are unified per CDR3 protein, each entry keeping the most common DNA and genes. TCRdb, not the authors, supplied the V and J calls. This sample comprises some 1 million distinct CDR3 sequences, roughly 45% of them detected only once. Of the sample, approximately 19% falls within the top ten clones.

This clonotype came up a few times. Its binding antigen is unknown. It has no much larger one-base neighbor in the sample; base qualities were not kept. Sequenced material: blood. The receptor chain draws on TRBV15 and TRBJ2-1; the D region possibly corresponds to TRBD2 (5 bases align). The sequence was obtained from a woman in her sixties in good health. Here is the DNA: TGTGCCACCAGCAGCGACCTAGCAGACTCCTACAATGAGCAGTTCTTC. This codes for CATSSDLADSYNEQFF.